Listed here are 26 T cell receptor beta chains from one sample, sequenced in a study of cytomegalovirus exposure and HLA in healthy donors. 13 Jbeta primers and 60 Vbeta primers were used for the PCR. Data came from immunoSEQ multiplex PCR; TCRdb stores just in-frame clones and leaves some out. The data show some 41,000 clones, roughly 51% seen once. Sequences were obtained from PBMCs. The receptors derive from a man aged 60-69 years in good health and CMV-seronegative.

The rearrangement joins TRBV15 to TRBJ2-7; TRBD1 matches 7 bases. There are 15 residues in the CDR3. CDR1 and CDR2 from the germline V gene are LNHNV and YYDKDF (reference sequence). J lost 2 bases, V lost 1 base, and 5 bases had no gene match. This CDR3 reads CATSRGRDSAYEQYF. The CDR3 nucleotides are TGTGCCACCAGCAGAGGACGGGACAGCGCCTACGAGCAGTACTTC.

This clone appeared a single time. This chain connects TRBV21-1 to TRBJ2-3; the table's D gene call, TRBD2, was not cross checked with the DNA. TRBV21-1 is termed a pseudogene. This CDR3 is built from 15 residues. DNA of the CDR3: TGTGCCAGCAGCTTCTTAGCGGGAGCGGGAGATACGCAGTATTTT. It is translated as CASSFLAGAGDTQYF.

The chain links TRBV11-2 to TRBJ2-3, with 9 bases fitting TRBD1. Unmatched junction bases numbered 6, after V lost 1 base and J lost 4 bases. This CDR3 region has 16 residues. Germline V CDR1 and CDR2: SGHAT, FQNNGV. In DNA form, the CDR3 reads TGTGCCAGCAGCTTAGTGGGACAGGGTCGCCCAGATACGCAGTATTTT. This gives the protein CASSLVGQGRPDTQYF.

The chain couples TRBV7-2 to TRBJ1-5; no firm D call. Germline CDR1 reads SGHTA; CDR2 reads FQGNSA. V dropped 5 bases and J dropped 7 bases, with 15 bases sitting between them. The length of the CDR3 is 14 residues. The CDR3 DNA follows: TGTGCCAGCAGCCCCGGTGAAGTGGGCCAGCCCCAGCATTTT. Protein: CASSPGEVGQPQHF.

The CDR3 nucleotides are TGCGCCAGCAGCTTGGAATCCGAGCAGGGCATGGGAAGCTACACCTTC. Translating it yields CASSLESEQGMGSYTF. The chain has TRBV5-1 and TRBJ1-2; tentatively, D is TRBD1 (5 bases). This CDR3 contains 16 residues. V was shortened by 0 bases and J by 9 bases, with 21 bases between the two germline ends. Germline CDR1 is SGHRS and CDR2 is YFSETQ.

The chain is built from TRBV7-8 and TRBJ1-1, with 8 bases fitting TRBD1. This CDR3 region has 14 residues. Trimming removed 5 bases from V and 0 bases from J; junction bases left unmatched: 2. Germline V CDR1 and CDR2: SGHVS, FQNEAQ. This CDR3 is CASSARGLNTEAFF. CDR3 nucleotides: TGTGCCAGCAGCGCCAGGGGGCTGAACACTGAAGCTTTCTTT.

The chain is built from TRBV14 and TRBJ1-1; weak D call: TRBD1 (6 bases). The V and J ends lost 0 bases and 6 bases respectively, with 8 bases between them. Germline loops: CDR1 SGHDN, CDR2 FVKESK. CDR3 length equals 13 residues. The CDR3 DNA sequence: TGTGCCAGCAGCCAAGAGAGACAGGCTGAAGCTTTCTTT. As protein: CASSQERQAEAFF.

This clone appeared a few times. The chain has TRBV14 and TRBJ2-3; no firm D call. V lost 3 bases to trimming and J lost 4 bases, with 17 bases between them. Germline CDR1 reads SGHDN; CDR2 reads FVKESK. The CDR3 loop spans 16 amino acids. CDR3: CASSQAMISSADTQYF. The CDR3 coding sequence is TGTGCCAGCAGCCAGGCCATGATATCGAGCGCAGATACGCAGTATTTT.

This chain uses TRBV7-2 with TRBJ1-5; no firm D call. Germline V gene lookup returns CDR1 SGHTA and CDR2 FQGNSA. Trimming left V 5 bases short and J 1 base short, with 9 bases between. CDR3 size: 14 residues. CDR3 coding DNA: TGTGCCAGCAGCAATGCGGGAAGCAATCAGCCCCAGCATTTT. Protein sequence: CASSNAGSNQPQHF.

This clone occurred a few times. V and J are TRBV23-1 and TRBJ2-5; maybe TRBD1 (6 bases). TRBV23-1 is marked as an open reading frame, function uncertain. This CDR3 region has 13 residues. Between the trimmed V and J ends, which lost 7 bases and 11 bases, there was a span of 20 bases. The CDR3 sequence: CASTTKRDNEQYF. In nucleotides, the CDR3 is TGCGCCAGCACTACCAAAAGGGACAATGAGCAGTACTTC.

V and J are TRBV7-2 and TRBJ2-2; D call uncertain. V was clipped by 5 bases and J by 5 bases, with 9 bases between them. CDR1 is SGHTA, CDR2 FQGNSA, per germline. This CDR3 spans 13 amino acids. The CDR3 coding sequence is TGTGCCAGCAGCAAGACAAAGACCGGGGAGCTGTTTTTT. As protein: CASSKTKTGELFF. Based on the CDR3 plus reference TRBV7-2 and TRBJ2-2, the full variable domain is GAGVSQSPSNKVTEKGKDVELRCDPISGHTALYWYRQSLGQGLEFLIYFQGNSAPDKSGLPSDRFSAERTGGSVSTLTIQRTQQEDSAVYLCASSKTKTGELFFGEGSRLTVL.

The table lists this clone with a count of one. The chain couples TRBV10-2 to TRBJ2-5, with D maybe TRBD2 (7 bases). The V gene lost 6 bases and the J gene lost 5 bases, with 19 bases spanning the gap. Germline V gene lookup returns CDR1 WSHSY and CDR2 SAAADI. The CDR3 runs 15 residues. Here the CDR3 DNA reads TGCGCCAGCAGGAGGTCCGGGGGGCATGGTGAGACCCAGTACTTC. It yields the protein CASRRSGGHGETQYF.

The CDR3 bases are TGTGCCAGCAGCTTAGCGTTAGCGGGAACCTACAATGAGCAGTTCTTC. It codes for CASSLALAGTYNEQFF. The chain uses TRBV7-9 and TRBJ2-1, with TRBD2 matching over 8 bases. This CDR3 spans 16 amino acids. After removal of 0 bases from V and 2 bases from J, the junction contained 3 bases not matched to a gene. CDR1 and CDR2 (germline): SEHNR, FQNEAQ (reference sequence). The full variable domain, with the rest looked up from reference TRBV7-9 and TRBJ2-1, is DTGVSQNPRHKITKRGQNVTFRCDPISEHNRLYWYRQTLGQGPEFLTYFQNEAQLEKSRLLSDRFSAERPKGSFSTLEIQRTEQGDSAMYLCASSLALAGTYNEQFFGPGTRLTVL.

This clone was counted only a few times. This chain joins TRBV2 and TRBJ2-1, with D unresolved. This CDR3 region has 13 residues. Deletions cut 7 bases from V and 13 bases from J, with 20 bases between. Germline V gene lookup returns CDR1 SNHLY and CDR2 FYNNEI. The CDR3 loop reads CASILPSVVRQFF. The CDR3, as DNA: TGTGCCAGCATCTTACCCAGCGTAGTGCGACAGTTCTTC.

This clone was counted between two and nine times. The CDR3 region is CACAKQGGRTEAFF. CDR3 in DNA: TGTGCCTGTGCTAAGCAGGGTGGAAGGACTGAAGCTTTCTTT. The chain is built from TRBV30 and TRBJ1-1; TRBD1 is a possible D gene (5 bases). Germline V lookup: CDR1 GTSNPN, CDR2 SVGIG (reference sequence). The germline V and J ends were trimmed by 6 bases and 5 bases, with 19 bases remaining between them. The CDR3 is 14 amino acids.

The genes are TRBV9 and TRBJ1-1; the match to TRBD1 covers 8 bases. J was trimmed by 1 base and V by 7 bases; bases with no gene match: 3. There are 13 residues in the CDR3. CDR1 SGDLS and CDR2 YYNGEE come from the germline V gene. The CDR3: CASAGTGNTEAFF. CDR3 in DNA: TGTGCCAGCGCCGGGACAGGGAACACTGAAGCTTTCTTT.

V is TRBV30 and J is TRBJ2-7; 10 positions match TRBD2. The V and J ends lost 7 bases and 5 bases, in that order; junction bases with no gene match: 8. The CDR3 extends over 13 amino acids. Germline assignment: CDR1 GTSNPN and CDR2 SVGIG (reference sequence). Here the CDR3 reads CASEREGSNEQYF. Here the CDR3 DNA reads TGTGCCTCCGAGCGGGAGGGTTCCAACGAGCAGTACTTC.

The chain links TRBV15 to TRBJ2-7; D unresolved. Trimming shortened V by 0 bases and J by 4 bases, and 7 bases separated the two germline ends. There are 13 residues in the CDR3. Looked up from germline, CDR1 is LNHNV and CDR2 is YYDKDF (reference sequence). The CDR3 DNA follows: TGTGCCACCAGCAGAGACAGGTCTTACGAGCAGTACTTC. This codes for CATSRDRSYEQYF.

The V gene is TRBV7-3, the J gene TRBJ2-7; 7 bases align to TRBD1. Germline V gene sequence: CDR1 SGHTA, CDR2 FQGTGA. The CDR3 totals 14 residues. The junction had 10 bases not matched to a gene; V was cut back by 6 bases and J by 5 bases. This CDR3 reads CASRPTGTVNEQYF. The CDR3 DNA is TGTGCCAGCAGGCCGACCGGGACAGTAAACGAGCAGTACTTC.

The chain carries TRBV2 and TRBJ1-1, with TRBD1 identical over 8 bases. Germline CDR1 is SNHLY and CDR2 is FYNNEI. This CDR3 spans 14 amino acids. With V trimmed by 2 bases and J by 11 bases, 10 bases remained unmatched. The CDR3 DNA reads TGTGCCAGCAGTGAACTCAGGCAGGGGGCTACGGCTTTCTTT. Translation: CASSELRQGATAFF.

CDR3 nucleotide sequence: TGTGCCAGCAGCCTCACCGACAGGTACAATGAGCAGTTCTTC. This sequence encodes CASSLTDRYNEQFF. The chain carries TRBV6-5 and TRBJ2-1; possibly TRBD1 for D (6 bases). Per germline, CDR1 MNHEY and CDR2 SVGAGI. The CDR3 loop spans 14 amino acids. V was cut by 6 bases and J by 4 bases, with 13 bases left in between.

The chain recombines TRBV7-2 with TRBJ1-5, with 8 bases matching TRBD1. The CDR3 covers 15 residues. With V trimmed by 5 bases and J by 7 bases, 10 bases remained unmatched. Per the germline V gene, CDR1 is SGHTA and CDR2 is FQGNSA. The CDR3 spells CASSPYQGAGQPQHF. For the CDR3, the DNA is TGTGCCAGCAGCCCATACCAGGGGGCGGGGCAGCCCCAGCATTTT.

This clone has more than one count but fewer than ten. The V gene is TRBV10-1, the J gene TRBJ2-7, with a weak D call TRBD1 (6 bases). The CDR3 is 13 amino acids. Trimming stripped 4 bases from V and 6 bases from J, with 13 bases between. From germline, CDR1 is WNHNN and CDR2 SYGVQD (reference sequence). CDR3 region: CASSGGTTGEQYF. DNA of the CDR3: TGCGCCAGCAGTGGAGGGACAACAGGCGAGCAGTACTTC.

This sequence joins TRBV4-3 and TRBJ1-3; TRBD1 matches at 7 bases. The V gene's germline CDR1 is LGHNA and CDR2 YSLEER. The V gene end was trimmed by 0 bases and the J gene end by 0 bases; junction bases not matched to a gene: 8. The CDR3 extends over 18 amino acids. In DNA, the CDR3 is TGCGCCAGCAGCCAAGACCTAACGGGACAGAGCTCTGGAAACACCATATATTTT. This encodes CASSQDLTGQSSGNTIYF.

The J gene is TRBJ2-5, the V gene TRBV27, with no clear D. Trimming took 4 bases from V and 4 from J, leaving 4 bases between them. The CDR3 has 11 amino acids. Germline-derived CDR1 and CDR2 are MNHEY and SMNVEV (reference sequence). CDR3 nucleotides: TGTGCCAGCAGTTCCGGAGAGACCCAGTACTTC. This gives the protein CASSSGETQYF.

CDR3 region: CASSPLRTDSGNTIYF. The CDR3 DNA is TGTGCCAGCTCTCCATTAAGGACTGATTCTGGAAACACCATATATTTT. This rearrangement joins TRBV18 to TRBJ1-3; D uncertain. From germline, CDR1 is KGHSH and CDR2 LQKENI. V was pared by 6 bases and J by 1 base, with 16 bases between. CDR3 size: 16 residues.